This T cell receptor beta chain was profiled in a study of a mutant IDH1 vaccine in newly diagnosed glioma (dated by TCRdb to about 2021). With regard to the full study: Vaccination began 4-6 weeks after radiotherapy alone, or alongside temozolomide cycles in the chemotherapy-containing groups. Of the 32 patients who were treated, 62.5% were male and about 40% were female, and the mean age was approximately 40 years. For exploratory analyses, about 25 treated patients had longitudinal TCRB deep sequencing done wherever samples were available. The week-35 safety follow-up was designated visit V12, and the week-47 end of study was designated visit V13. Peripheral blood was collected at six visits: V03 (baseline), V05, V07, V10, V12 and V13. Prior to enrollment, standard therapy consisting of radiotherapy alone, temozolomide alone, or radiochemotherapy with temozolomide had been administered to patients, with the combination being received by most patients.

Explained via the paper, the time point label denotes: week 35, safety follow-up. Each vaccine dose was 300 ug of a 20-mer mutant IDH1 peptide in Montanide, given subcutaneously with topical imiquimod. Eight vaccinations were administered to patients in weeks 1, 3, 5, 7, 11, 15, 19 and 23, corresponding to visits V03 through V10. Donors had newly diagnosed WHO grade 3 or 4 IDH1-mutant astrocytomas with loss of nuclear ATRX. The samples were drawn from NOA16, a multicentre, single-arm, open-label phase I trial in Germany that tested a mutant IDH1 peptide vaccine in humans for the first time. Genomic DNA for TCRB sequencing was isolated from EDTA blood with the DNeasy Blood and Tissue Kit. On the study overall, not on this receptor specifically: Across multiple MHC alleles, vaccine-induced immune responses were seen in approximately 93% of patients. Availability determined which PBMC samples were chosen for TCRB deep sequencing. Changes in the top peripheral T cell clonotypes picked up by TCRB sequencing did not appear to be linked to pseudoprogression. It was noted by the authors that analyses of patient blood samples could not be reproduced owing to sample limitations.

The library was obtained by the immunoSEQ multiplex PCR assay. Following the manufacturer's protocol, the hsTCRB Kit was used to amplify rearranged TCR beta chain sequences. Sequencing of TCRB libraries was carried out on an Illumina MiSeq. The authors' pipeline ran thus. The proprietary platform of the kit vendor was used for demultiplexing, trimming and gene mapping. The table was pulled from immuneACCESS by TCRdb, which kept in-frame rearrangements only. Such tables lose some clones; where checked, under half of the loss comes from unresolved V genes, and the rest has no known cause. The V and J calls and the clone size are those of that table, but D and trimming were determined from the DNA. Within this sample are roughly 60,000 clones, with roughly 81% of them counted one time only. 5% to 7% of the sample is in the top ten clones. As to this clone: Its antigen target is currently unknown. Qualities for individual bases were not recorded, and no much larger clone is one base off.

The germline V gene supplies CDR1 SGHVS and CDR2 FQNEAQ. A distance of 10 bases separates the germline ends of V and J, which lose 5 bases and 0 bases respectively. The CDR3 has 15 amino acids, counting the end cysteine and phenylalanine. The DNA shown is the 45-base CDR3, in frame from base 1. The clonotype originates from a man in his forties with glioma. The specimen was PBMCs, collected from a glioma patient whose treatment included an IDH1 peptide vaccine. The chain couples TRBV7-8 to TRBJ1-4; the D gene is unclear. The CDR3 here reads CASSPTLATNEKLFF. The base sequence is TGTGCCAGCAGCCCGACCTTGGCAACTAATGAAAAACTGTTTTTT.